What follows are 18 T cell receptor beta chains derived from one specimen sequenced in a study of blood T cell repertoires in COVID-19. The data were produced by immunoSEQ multiplex PCR, yet TCRdb's version contains in-frame clones alone and is incomplete. The sample has 300,000 to 350,000 clones; 88% are singletons. Sequencing was done on a sample of PBMCs or T cells enriched from blood (not recorded which). The receptors here all came from a woman in her thirties who had been exposed to COVID-19.

This clone was observed a single time. In nucleotides, the CDR3 is TGTGCCAGCAGCGCCTCCTGGGAGGGCCCATACGAGCAGTACTTC. Protein: CASSASWEGPYEQYF. The V gene is TRBV9, the J gene TRBJ2-7, with 7 bases lining up with TRBD2. Germline V gene sequence: CDR1 SGDLS, CDR2 YYNGEE. The CDR3 is made up of 15 amino acids. V was clipped by 3 bases and J by 4 bases; unmatched bases: 10.

The CDR3 nucleotides are TGTGCCAGTAGTATGGGTTCCGGGTACGAGCAGTACTTC. Its translation: CASSMGSGYEQYF. V usage is TRBV19 and J usage is TRBJ2-7; D remains unclear. The CDR3 is made up of 13 amino acids. V dropped 3 bases and J dropped 4 bases, with 10 bases sitting between them. CDR1 LNHDA and CDR2 SQIVND come from the germline V gene (reference sequence).

V is TRBV13 and J is TRBJ1-2; D possibly corresponds to TRBD1 (6 bases). V was pared by 1 base and J by 1 base, with 22 bases between. The length of the CDR3 is 19 residues. From germline, CDR1 is PRHDT and CDR2 FYEKMQ (reference sequence). The CDR3 reads CASSLAGFGGQRFNYGYTF. The CDR3 DNA reads as TGTGCCAGCAGCTTAGCGGGGTTCGGAGGACAGCGATTTAACTATGGCTACACCTTC.

J is TRBJ2-2 and V is TRBV5-1; 7 nucleotides line up with TRBD1. Germline trimming cut 3 bases from V and 0 bases from J; bases unmatched to any gene: 2. The CDR3 is 15 amino acids. Looked up from germline, CDR1 is SGHRS and CDR2 is YFSETQ. The CDR3 nucleotides read TGCGCCAGCAGCTGGGACAGAGCGAACACCGGGGAGCTGTTTTTT. This codes for CASSWDRANTGELFF. The full variable domain, in which reference TRBV5-1 and TRBJ2-2 provide the parts outside the CDR3, is KAGVTQTPRYLIKTRGQQVTLSCSPISGHRSVSWYQQTPGQGLQFLFEYFSETQRNKGNFPGRFSGRQFSNSRSEMNVSTLELGDSALYLCASSWDRANTGELFFGEGSRLTVL.

The chain is built from TRBV6-5 and TRBJ1-3; D is perhaps TRBD1 (5 bases). From germline, CDR1 is MNHEY and CDR2 SVGAGI. The length of the CDR3 is 15 residues. Trimming pared 2 bases from V and 2 bases from J, leaving 10 bases between. Here the CDR3 reads CASSYEGGAGNTIYF. The CDR3 nucleotides read TGTGCCAGCAGTTACGAGGGAGGGGCTGGAAACACCATATATTTT.

The gene calls are TRBV7-2 and TRBJ1-6, with TRBD1 identical over 11 bases. Germline assignment: CDR1 SGHTA and CDR2 FQGNSA. Trimming took 4 bases from V and 11 from J; bases not matched to a gene: 7. This CDR3 has 15 residues. CDR3 sequence: CASSWPGTGGAPLHF. The CDR3 nucleotides are TGTGCCAGCAGCTGGCCTGGGACAGGGGGGGCACCCCTCCACTTT.

The rearrangement joins TRBV2 to TRBJ1-5, with D perhaps TRBD1 (5 bases). Germline CDR1 reads SNHLY; CDR2 reads FYNNEI. Trimming pared 8 bases from V and 0 bases from J, leaving 14 bases between. CDR3 length: 15 amino acids. The CDR3 bases are TGTGCCAGCGGGCGGACACAGAATAGCAATCAGCCCCAGCATTTT. Translation: CASGRTQNSNQPQHF. Full variable domain (outside the CDR3, taken from reference TRBV2 and TRBJ1-5): EPEVTQTPSHQVTQMGQEVILRCVPISNHLYFYWYRQILGQKVEFLVSFYNNEISEKSEIFDDQFSVERPDGSNFTLKIRSTKLEDSAMYFCASGRTQNSNQPQHFGDGTRLSIL.

V and J are TRBV27 and TRBJ2-1; TRBD2 might be the D (5 bases). CDR3 length: 17 residues. Looked up from germline, CDR1 is MNHEY and CDR2 is SMNVEV (reference sequence). Trimming stripped 0 bases from V and 7 bases from J, with 19 bases between. This CDR3 is CASSLSLPILGENEQFF. The CDR3 DNA reads as TGTGCCAGCAGTTTATCGCTGCCGATTCTGGGAGAGAATGAGCAGTTCTTC.

The gene calls are TRBV11-2 and TRBJ2-7; no firm D call. The V gene lost 0 bases and the J gene lost 1 base, with 10 bases spanning the gap. The CDR3 has 15 residues. Germline values: CDR1 SGHAT, CDR2 FQNNGV. The CDR3: CASSLDWPNSYEQYF. CDR3 DNA sequence: TGTGCCAGCAGCTTAGATTGGCCGAATTCCTACGAGCAGTACTTC. The full variable domain, its missing parts supplied by reference TRBV11-2 and TRBJ2-7, is EAGVAQSPRYKIIEKRQSVAFWCNPISGHATLYWYQQILGQGPKLLIQFQNNGVVDDSQLPKDRFSAERLKGVDSTLKIQPAKLEDSAVYLCASSLDWPNSYEQYFGPGTRLTVT.

This chain links TRBV6-5 with TRBJ1-5; 9 bases are a match to TRBD1. V was clipped by 10 bases and J by 1 base; unmatched bases: 5. Germline V lookup: CDR1 MNHEY, CDR2 SVGAGI. The CDR3 length is 14 residues. The CDR3 is CATLDRGSNQPQHF. The CDR3 region has the DNA TGTGCCACCCTGGACAGGGGAAGCAATCAGCCCCAGCATTTT.

For the CDR3, the DNA is TGTGCCAGCAGCCAGTCTAGCGGGAGGGGGTCGGCAGATACGCAGTATTTT. This gives the protein CASSQSSGRGSADTQYF. The chain joins TRBV4-2 to TRBJ2-3; TRBD2 agrees at 12 bases. Unmatched junction bases numbered 8, after V lost 3 bases and J lost 4 bases. Germline CDR1 is LGHNA and CDR2 is YNFKEQ. This CDR3 contains 17 residues.

The J gene is TRBJ2-1, the V gene TRBV28, with a possible D match to TRBD1 (5 bases). V was shortened by 6 bases and J by 0 bases, with 15 bases between the two germline ends. Germline V gene sequence: CDR1 MDHEN, CDR2 SYDVKM. This CDR3 is built from 16 residues. CDR3 coding DNA: TGTGCCAGCAGAGAGCAGGGATTAAGCTCCTACAATGAGCAGTTCTTC. Its translation is CASREQGLSSYNEQFF.

The chain is built from TRBV29-1 and TRBJ1-2, with TRBD1 identical over 7 bases. Unmatched junction bases numbered 8, after V lost 6 bases and J lost 4 bases. The CDR3 length is 13 residues. Germline assignment: CDR1 SQVTM and CDR2 ANQGSEA. In DNA, the CDR3 is TGCAGCGTAGCTACAGGGGAAAGCTATGGCTACACCTTC. Translated: CSVATGESYGYTF.

DNA of the CDR3: TGTGCCAGCAGTTACCTAGCGGCGAACACCGGGGAGCTGTTTTTT. It specifies CASSYLAANTGELFF. The rearrangement links TRBV6-5 to TRBJ2-2, with 7 bases that match TRBD2. Losses at the gene ends were 2 bases for V and 0 bases for J; bases not matched to a gene: 0. This CDR3 has 15 amino acids. Germline CDR1 is MNHEY and CDR2 is SVGAGI.

This clone was detected only a few times. V and J are TRBV27 and TRBJ2-7; maybe TRBD2 (6 bases). Looked up from germline, CDR1 is MNHEY and CDR2 is SMNVEV (reference sequence). The ends were cut back, 6 bases at V and 2 bases at J, with 14 bases in the middle. The CDR3 has 14 residues. The CDR3 here is CASSNTWGAYEQYF. CDR3 DNA sequence: TGTGCCAGCAGCAACACATGGGGGGCCTACGAGCAGTACTTC.

The J gene is TRBJ2-3, the V gene TRBV28; TRBD2 aligns across 11 bases. This CDR3 contains 19 residues. CDR1 is MDHEN and CDR2 is SYDVKM in the germline V gene. Germline trimming cut 5 bases from V and 4 bases from J; bases unmatched to any gene: 17. CDR3 loop: CASSISGLAALTGPDTQYF. The CDR3 region has the DNA TGTGCCAGCAGTATCTCGGGACTAGCGGCACTGACGGGACCAGATACGCAGTATTTT. Complete variable domain (other parts from reference TRBV28 and TRBJ2-3): DVKVTQSSRYLVKRTGEKVFLECVQDMDHENMFWYRQDPGLGLRLIYFSYDVKMKEKGDIPEGYSVSREKKERFSLILESASTNQTSMYLCASSISGLAALTGPDTQYFGPGTRLTVL.

The chain joins TRBV18 to TRBJ1-5; D gene unclear. V lost 0 bases to trimming and J lost 3 bases, with 9 bases between them. Germline-derived CDR1 and CDR2 are KGHSH and LQKENI. CDR3 size: 15 residues. This chain's CDR3 is CASSPPTTNNQPQHF. DNA for the CDR3: TGTGCCAGCTCACCACCGACGACAAACAATCAGCCCCAGCATTTT.

V is TRBV10-1 and J is TRBJ1-1; 7 bases are shared with TRBD1. This CDR3 is 16 amino acids long. With 0 bases clipped from V and 4 bases from J, the junction kept 8 bases outside the gene matches. Germline CDR1 WNHNN, CDR2 SYGVQD (reference sequence). The CDR3 bases are TGCGCCAGCAGTGAGTCGAACAGGGGCTTCGTCACTGAAGCTTTCTTT. Translating gives CASSESNRGFVTEAFF.